This note documents a single T cell receptor (beta chain) sequence. The antigen is undetermined. These data originate in a study of cytomegalovirus exposure and HLA in healthy donors. Across the study: An early release of data contained some 80 million unique TCRs, which came from HLA-typed donors. Of approximately 400 genotyped donors, 65% to 85% clustered with self-reported Caucasian donors. Study-level results: For presence/absence analyses, sequencing depth was assumed to be roughly uniform across donors.

Trimming took off 1 base at V and 0 bases at J, with 4 bases between the two ends. The CDR3 totals 13 residues. From germline, CDR1 is SGHRS and CDR2 YFSETQ. PCR was performed using 60 Vbeta and 13 Jbeta primers. Profiling relied on immunoSEQ multiplex PCR, and the TCRdb table lists in-frame clones only, not all of them. The table records tens of thousands of clones, roughly 85% of them present only once. The receptor was isolated from a woman in her forties in good health and CMV-seropositive. The J gene is TRBJ1-1, the V gene TRBV5-1; D gene uncertain. Material for sequencing was PBMCs. The chain's CDR3 is CASSLTMNTEAFF. In nucleotides, the CDR3 is TGCGCCAGCAGCTTGACAATGAACACTGAAGCTTTCTTT.